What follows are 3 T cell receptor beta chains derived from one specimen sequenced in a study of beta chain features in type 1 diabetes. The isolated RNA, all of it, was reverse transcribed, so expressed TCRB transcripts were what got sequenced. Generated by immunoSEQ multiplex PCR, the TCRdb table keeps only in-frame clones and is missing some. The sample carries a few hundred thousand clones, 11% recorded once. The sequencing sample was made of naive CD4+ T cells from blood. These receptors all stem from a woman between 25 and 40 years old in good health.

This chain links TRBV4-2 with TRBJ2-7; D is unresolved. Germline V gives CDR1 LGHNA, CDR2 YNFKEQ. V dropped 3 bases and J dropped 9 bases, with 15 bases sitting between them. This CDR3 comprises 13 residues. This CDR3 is CASSHSSGQGQYF. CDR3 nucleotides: TGTGCCAGCAGCCATTCGTCTGGGCAAGGGCAGTACTTC.

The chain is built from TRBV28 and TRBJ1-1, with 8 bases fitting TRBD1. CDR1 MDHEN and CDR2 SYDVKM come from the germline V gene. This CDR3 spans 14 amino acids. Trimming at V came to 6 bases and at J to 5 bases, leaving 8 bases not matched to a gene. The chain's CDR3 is CASRGWTGSTEAFF. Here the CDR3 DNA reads TGTGCCAGCAGAGGGTGGACAGGGAGTACTGAAGCTTTCTTT. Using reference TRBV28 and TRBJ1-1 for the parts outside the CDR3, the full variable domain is DVKVTQSSRYLVKRTGEKVFLECVQDMDHENMFWYRQDPGLGLRLIYFSYDVKMKEKGDIPEGYSVSREKKERFSLILESASTNQTSMYLCASRGWTGSTEAFFGQGTRLTVV.

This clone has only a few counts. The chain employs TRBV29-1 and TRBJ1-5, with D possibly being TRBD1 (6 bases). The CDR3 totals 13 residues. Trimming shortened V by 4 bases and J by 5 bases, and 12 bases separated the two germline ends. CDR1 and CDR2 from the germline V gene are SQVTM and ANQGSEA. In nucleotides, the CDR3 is TGCAGCGTTGCGGACAGCCTTTATCAGCCCCAGCATTTT. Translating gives CSVADSLYQPQHF.